This T cell receptor (beta chain) comes out of a study of blood T cell repertoires in COVID-19. On the study more broadly: The study drew acute and convalescent COVID-19 samples from the United States, Italy and Spain. T cells, B-cell-depleted T cells, or PBMCs supplied cDNA or gDNA.

Authors' analysis steps: Scientists estimated how many nucleated cells there were by amplifying reference gene primers. Data came from immunoSEQ multiplex PCR; TCRdb stores just in-frame clones and leaves some out. The V and J calls and clone size come from that table; D and trimming were worked out from the DNA. This table holds over 150,000 clones, almost 85% found once. The CDR3 spans 12 residues. Germline CDR1 is SQVTM and CDR2 is ANQGSEA. Trimming took off 3 bases at V and 3 bases at J, with 8 bases between the two ends. Sequenced material: peripheral blood. This chain joins TRBV29-1 and TRBJ1-1; no clear D. This sequence was found in a human donor with acute or convalescent COVID-19. The donor label of this sample is uncertain. Here the CDR3 DNA reads TGCAGCGTTGATGAGGGAGACACTGAAGCTTTCTTT. This gives the protein CSVDEGDTEAFF. Full variable domain (missing parts from reference TRBV29-1 and TRBJ1-1): SAVISQKPSRDICQRGTSLTIQCQVDSQVTMMFWYRQQPGQSLTLIATANQGSEATYESGFVIDKFPISRPNLTFSTLTVSNMSPEDSSIYLCSVDEGDTEAFFGQGTRLTVV.